The 3 T cell receptor beta chains in this list originate from one sample, sequenced in a study of patients and donors after allogeneic stem cell transplantation. TCRdb analysed the RT-PCR reads with MiXCR anew, one entry per CDR3 protein. The sample carries 900,000 to 1,000,000 distinct CDR3 sequences, around 17% recorded once. Material: blood, either unsorted or a sorted T cell fraction (not recorded which). The receptor source for this set is a human donor who was either an allogeneic HSCT recipient or a stem cell or donor lymphocyte infusion donor (not recorded which). It is not recorded whose cells these are; they may come from a transplant donor.

This chain uses TRBV4-1 with TRBJ2-1; TRBD2 agrees at 8 bases. Unmatched junction bases numbered 13, after V lost 3 bases and J lost 6 bases. The CDR3 spans 17 residues. Germline V CDR1 and CDR2: MGHRA, YSYEKL. The CDR3 coding sequence is TGCGCCAGCAGCCAGGTCGAGTCGGGACTAGGGAGCAATGAGCAGTTCTTC. Translating it yields CASSQVESGLGSNEQFF.

The table lists this clonotype with a few counts. V gene TRBV9 combines with J gene TRBJ2-1; 8 bases map to TRBD1. CDR1 is SGDLS and CDR2 is YYNGEE in the germline V gene. This CDR3 has 18 amino acids. V shed 0 bases, J shed 2 bases, and the junction held 10 bases outside the gene matches. CDR3 in DNA: TGTGCCAGCAGCGTAGGGCCAGGGGGCGAATCACCCTACAATGAGCAGTTCTTC. Its protein is CASSVGPGGESPYNEQFF.

The CDR3 nucleotides are TGTGCCAGCAGCGTAGATCTCGACGGGGGGGCCAGAGATACGCAGTATTTT. It yields the protein CASSVDLDGGARDTQYF. This chain connects TRBV9 to TRBJ2-3; 8 positions match TRBD2. Germline-derived CDR1 and CDR2 are SGDLS and YYNGEE. Losses at the gene ends were 0 bases for V and 5 bases for J; bases not matched to a gene: 11. There are 17 residues in the CDR3. The full variable domain, rest sourced from reference TRBV9 and TRBJ2-3, is DSGVTQTPKHLITATGQRVTLRCSPRSGDLSVYWYQQSLDQGLQFLIQYYNGEERAKGNILERFSAQQFPDLHSELNLSSLELGDSALYFCASSVDLDGGARDTQYFGPGTRLTVL.